The 8 T cell receptor beta chains below come from one sample, sequenced in a study of T cell repertoires in cytomegalovirus infection. The antigens for these receptors are not known. TCRdb independently ran MiXCR on the reads; one entry per CDR3 protein. This table has under 150,000 distinct CDR3 sequences, more than 20% appearing once. The sample was PBMCs, sequenced either directly or after in vitro stimulation (not recorded which). All receptors come from a human donor in good health (CMV status not recorded). Some clones in this sample may be carry-over from other donors' samples.

J is TRBJ2-7 and V is TRBV7-2; 14 bases match TRBD2. Germline CDR1 is SGHTA and CDR2 is FQGNSA. The V gene end was trimmed by 5 bases and the J gene end by 5 bases; junction bases not matched to a gene: 8. The CDR3 has 16 amino acids. The CDR3 DNA sequence: TGTGCCAGCAGCACCCCGGGACTAGCGGGAGCAGACGAGCAGTACTTC. Translation gives CASSTPGLAGADEQYF. The variable domain in full, completed from reference TRBV7-2 and TRBJ2-7, reads GAGVSQSPSNKVTEKGKDVELRCDPISGHTALYWYRQSLGQGLEFLIYFQGNSAPDKSGLPSDRFSAERTGGSVSTLTIQRTQQEDSAVYLCASSTPGLAGADEQYFGPGTRLTVT.

This clonotype was detected only a few times. The chain uses TRBV27 and TRBJ2-7; the match to TRBD1 covers 10 bases. Germline-derived CDR1 and CDR2 are MNHEY and SMNVEV (reference sequence). V lost 7 bases and J lost 5; bases outside the gene matches: 11. This CDR3 is built from 15 residues. Written as DNA, the CDR3 is TGTGCCAGCACACCTCTGACAGGGGGCTTTCACGAGCAGTACTTC. Amino acid sequence: CASTPLTGGFHEQYF.

The CDR3 DNA is TGTGCCAGCAGGGACGTCATGAACACTGAAGCTTTCTTT. Encoded protein: CASRDVMNTEAFF. J is TRBJ1-1 and V is TRBV6-2 or TRBV6-3; D is unclear. The ends were cut back, 6 bases at V and 0 bases at J, with 8 bases in the middle. Germline values: CDR1 MNHEY, CDR2 SVGEGT. The CDR3 spans 13 residues.

In its sample, this clonotype was seen a few times. The chain's CDR3 is CATDGGTDEQYF. In DNA, the CDR3 is TGTGCCACGGATGGGGGTACCGACGAGCAGTACTTC. The rearrangement joins TRBV28 to TRBJ2-7; perhaps D is TRBD1 or TRBD2 (5 bases each). V was pared by 10 bases and J by 5 bases, with 15 bases between. This CDR3 region has 12 residues. Per the germline V gene, CDR1 is MDHEN and CDR2 is SYDVKM.

The rearrangement links TRBV6-6 to TRBJ2-3, with 13 positions matching TRBD2. The J segment lost 5 bases and the V segment lost 2 bases, leaving 7 bases of the junction unmatched. In germline, CDR1 is MNHNY, CDR2 SVGAGI (reference sequence). The CDR3 runs to 17 residues. The CDR3 region is CASSYGTSGIRGDTQYF. CDR3 coding DNA: TGTGCCAGCAGTTACGGGACTAGCGGGATCAGGGGAGATACGCAGTATTTT.

Only a few counts were recorded for this clonotype. This chain joins TRBV7-2 and TRBJ2-1; D could derive from TRBD1 or TRBD2 (5 bases each). In germline, CDR1 is SGHTA, CDR2 FQGNSA. The CDR3 totals 13 residues. Trimming pared 10 bases from V and 4 bases from J, leaving 14 bases between. The CDR3 sequence: CATGAPLYNEQFF. In nucleotides, the CDR3 is TGTGCCACCGGGGCGCCTCTATACAATGAGCAGTTCTTC.

This clonotype was detected ten times or more. The V gene is TRBV6-1, the J gene TRBJ2-3; maybe TRBD1 (6 bases). The CDR3 length is 16 residues. CDR1 is MNHNS, CDR2 SASEGT, per germline. Trimming took 5 bases from V and 0 from J, leaving 15 bases between them. This chain's CDR3 is CASSRKRDISTDTQYF. CDR3 sequence (DNA): TGTGCCAGCAGTAGGAAACGGGACATAAGCACAGATACGCAGTATTTT.

The chain couples TRBV27 to TRBJ2-5, with D perhaps TRBD1 (6 bases). This CDR3 has 14 amino acids. Germline-derived CDR1 and CDR2 are MNHEY and SMNVEV (reference sequence). With 6 bases removed from V and 1 base from J, the gap between germline ends came to 12 bases. Here the CDR3 reads CASSNRAAQETQYF. In nucleotides, the CDR3 is TGTGCCAGCAGCAACAGGGCCGCCCAAGAGACCCAGTACTTC.